This T cell receptor (beta chain) was captured by sequencing in a study of blood T cells in healthy people across ages. Germline-derived CDR1 and CDR2 are SNHLY and FYNNEI. CDR3 size: 15 residues. PCR was performed a second time for about 6 to 11 cycles using a sample-barcoded 5' primer and a J-beta primer mix. Each CDR3 protein gets one entry after TCRdb re-called the 5' RACE reads with MiXCR. This sample carries hundreds of thousands of distinct CDR3 sequences, about 48% of them seen once, and the ten largest clones take about 38%. The specimen was blood. This TCR was recovered from an elderly man in good health. The chain couples TRBV2 to TRBJ2-5, with 8 positions matching TRBD2. The end of the DNA fits TRBJ2-7 better, so the J call may be wrong. The CDR3, as DNA: TGTGCCAGCAGTGAAGCCCCAGCGGGAGCGTACGAGCAGTACTTC. It encodes CASSEAPAGAYEQYF.